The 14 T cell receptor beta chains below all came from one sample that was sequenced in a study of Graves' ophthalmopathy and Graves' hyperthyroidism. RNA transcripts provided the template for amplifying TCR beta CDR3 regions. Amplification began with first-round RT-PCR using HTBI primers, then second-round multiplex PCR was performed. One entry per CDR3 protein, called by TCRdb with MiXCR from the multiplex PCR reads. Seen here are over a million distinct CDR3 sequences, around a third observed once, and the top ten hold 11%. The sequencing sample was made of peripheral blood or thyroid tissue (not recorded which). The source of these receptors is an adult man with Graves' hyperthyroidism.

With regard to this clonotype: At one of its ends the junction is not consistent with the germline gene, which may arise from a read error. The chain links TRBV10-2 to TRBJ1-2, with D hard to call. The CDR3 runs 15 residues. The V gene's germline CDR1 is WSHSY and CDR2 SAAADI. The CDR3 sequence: CASSIQFGRSWGYTF. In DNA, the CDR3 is TGTGCCAGCAGTATACAGTTCGGTCGTTCCTGGGGCTACACCTTC.

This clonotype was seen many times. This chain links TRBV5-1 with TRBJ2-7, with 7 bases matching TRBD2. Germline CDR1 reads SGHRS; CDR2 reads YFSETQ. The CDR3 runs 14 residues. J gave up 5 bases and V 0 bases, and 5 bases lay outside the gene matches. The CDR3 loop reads CASSLDRAGDEQYF. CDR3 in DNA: TGCGCCAGCAGCTTGGATAGGGCGGGGGACGAGCAGTACTTC.

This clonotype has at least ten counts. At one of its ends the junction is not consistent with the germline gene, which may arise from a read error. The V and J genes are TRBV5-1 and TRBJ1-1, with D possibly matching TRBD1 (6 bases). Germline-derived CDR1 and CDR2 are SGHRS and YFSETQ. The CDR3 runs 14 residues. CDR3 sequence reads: CASSLRGVNTEAFF. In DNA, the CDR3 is TGTGCCAGCAGCCTCAGGGGCGTGAACACTGAAGCTTTCTTT. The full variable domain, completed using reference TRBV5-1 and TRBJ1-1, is KAGVTQTPRYLIKTRGQQVTLSCSPISGHRSVSWYQQTPGQGLQFLFEYFSETQRNKGNFPGRFSGRQFSNSRSEMNVSTLELGDSALYLCASSLRGVNTEAFFGQGTRLTVV.

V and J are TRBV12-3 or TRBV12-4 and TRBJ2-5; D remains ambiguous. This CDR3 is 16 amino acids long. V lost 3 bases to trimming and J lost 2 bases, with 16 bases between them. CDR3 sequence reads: CASSFLPPKKQETQYF. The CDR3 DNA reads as TGTGCCAGCAGTTTTCTTCCACCGAAGAAGCAAGAGACCCAGTACTTC.

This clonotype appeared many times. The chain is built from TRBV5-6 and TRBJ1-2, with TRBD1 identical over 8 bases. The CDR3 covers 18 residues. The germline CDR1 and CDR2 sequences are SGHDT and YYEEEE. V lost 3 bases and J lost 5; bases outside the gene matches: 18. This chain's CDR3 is CASSSERIGQGSQYGYTF. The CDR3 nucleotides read TGTGCCAGCAGCTCCGAGCGTATCGGACAGGGCTCCCAGTATGGCTACACCTTC.

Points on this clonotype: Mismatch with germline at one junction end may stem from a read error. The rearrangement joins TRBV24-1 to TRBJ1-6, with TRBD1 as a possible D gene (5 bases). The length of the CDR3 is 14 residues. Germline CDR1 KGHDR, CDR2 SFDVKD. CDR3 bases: TGTGCCACCAGTGCCGGGGGTAATAATTCACCCCTCCGCTTT. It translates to CATSAGGNNSPLRF.

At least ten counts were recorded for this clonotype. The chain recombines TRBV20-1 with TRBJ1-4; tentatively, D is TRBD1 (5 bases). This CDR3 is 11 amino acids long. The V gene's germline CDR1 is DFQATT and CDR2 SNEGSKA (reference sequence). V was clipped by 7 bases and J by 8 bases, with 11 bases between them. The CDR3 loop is CSDDSWEKLFF. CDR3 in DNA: TGCAGTGACGACAGTTGGGAAAAACTGTTTTTT.

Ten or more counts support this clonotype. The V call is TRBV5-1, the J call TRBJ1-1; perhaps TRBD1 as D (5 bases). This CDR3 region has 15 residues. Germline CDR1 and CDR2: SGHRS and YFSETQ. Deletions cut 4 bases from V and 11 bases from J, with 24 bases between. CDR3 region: CASSPPNRSQGRAFF. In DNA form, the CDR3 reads TGCGCCAGCAGCCCGCCTAACCGTTCGCAGGGTAGGGCTTTCTTT.

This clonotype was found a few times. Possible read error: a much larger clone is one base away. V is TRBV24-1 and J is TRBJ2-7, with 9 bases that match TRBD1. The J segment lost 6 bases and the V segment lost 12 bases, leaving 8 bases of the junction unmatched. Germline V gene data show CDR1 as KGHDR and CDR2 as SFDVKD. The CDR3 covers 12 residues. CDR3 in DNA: TGTGCCTTCCGGGACAGGGCTTCCGAGCAGTACTTC. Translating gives CAFRDRASEQYF.

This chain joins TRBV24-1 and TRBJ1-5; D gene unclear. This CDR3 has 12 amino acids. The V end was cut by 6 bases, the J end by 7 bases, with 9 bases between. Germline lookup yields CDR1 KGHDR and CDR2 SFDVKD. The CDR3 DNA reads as TGTGCCACCAGTCAGGTTGGGCAGCCCCAGCATTTT. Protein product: CATSQVGQPQHF.

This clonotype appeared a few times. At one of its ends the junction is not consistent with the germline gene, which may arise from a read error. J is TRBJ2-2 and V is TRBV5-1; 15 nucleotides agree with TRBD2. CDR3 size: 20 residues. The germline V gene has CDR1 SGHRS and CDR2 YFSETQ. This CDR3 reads CASSPGLAGGGGANTGELFF. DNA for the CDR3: TGTGCCAGCAGCCCAGGACTAGCGGGAGGGGGCGGCGCGAACACCGGGGAGCTGTTTTTT.

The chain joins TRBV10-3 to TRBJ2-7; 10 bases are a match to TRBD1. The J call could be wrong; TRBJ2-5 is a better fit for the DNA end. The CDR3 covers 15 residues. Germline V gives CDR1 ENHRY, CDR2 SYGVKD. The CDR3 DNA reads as TGTGCCATCAGTGGCGGGGGGACAGGGGAAGAGACCCAGTACTTC. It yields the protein CAISGGGTGEETQYF.

CDR3 protein: CASSLGETGPQHF. Written as DNA, the CDR3 is TGTGCCAGCAGTTTAGGCGAAACAGGGCCCCAGCATTTT. The chain has TRBV12-3 or TRBV12-4 and TRBJ1-5; D possibly corresponds to TRBD1 (5 bases). V was pared by 1 base and J by 9 bases, with 10 bases between. The CDR3 is made up of 13 amino acids.

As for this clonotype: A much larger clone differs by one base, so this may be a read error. The DNA for the CDR3 is TGCAGTGGGATTACGATGACGCAAGGGACCCAGTACTTC. Translation: CSGITMTQGTQYF. The rearrangement uses TRBV20-1 and TRBJ2-5, with unresolved D. The V gene's germline CDR1 is DFQATT and CDR2 SNEGSKA (reference sequence). The CDR3 spans 13 residues.